These T cell receptor beta chains were read from a single sample in a study of shared T cell receptors in the human thymus. Sequencing was performed with immunoSEQ multiplex PCR; in TCRdb, only in-frame clones are kept and a portion is missing. Of about 380,000 clones in the sample, 85% to 95% are singletons; the top ten hold approximately 0.02%. Source material: thymocytes. The receptors stem from a human donor. CDR3s include the opening cysteine and the closing phenylalanine or tryptophan. A D gene is named only where the DNA matches it firmly. The size of a clone is reported for some rows only, either as once, few or many, or as a class for expanded clones.

clone_size: NA; j_call: TRBJ2-7; d_call: TRBD1; v_call: TRBV7-9; cdr3_nt: TGTGCCAGCAGTTGCACGACAGGGGGGCCTTACGAGCAGTACTTC; cdr3_aa: CASSCTTGGPYEQYF
clone_size: NA; j_call: TRBJ1-2; d_call: TRBD1; v_call: TRBV19; cdr3_nt: TGTGCCAGTAGTATAGAGGACAGGCTTGGCGGCTACACCTTC; cdr3_aa: CASSIEDRLGGYTF
clone_size: NA; j_call: TRBJ2-3; d_call: NA; v_call: TRBV4-2; cdr3_nt: TGTGCCAGCAGCCAAGGCGACACTTGGCTAATGGGGACACCAGGGTACACAGATACGCAGTATTTT; cdr3_aa: CASSQGDTWLMGTPGYTDTQYF
clone_size: NA; j_call: TRBJ1-5; d_call: TRBD1; v_call: TRBV7-2; cdr3_nt: TGTGCCAGCAGCCCCAGGGACAGGGGACCGGATAGCAATCAGCCCCAGCATTTT; cdr3_aa: CASSPRDRGPDSNQPQHF
clone_size: NA; j_call: TRBJ2-3; d_call: TRBD1; v_call: TRBV11-3; cdr3_nt: TGTGCCAGCAGCCCCACACAGGGGGCGGGCACAGATACGCAGTATTTT; cdr3_aa: CASSPTQGAGTDTQYF
clone_size: NA; j_call: TRBJ2-3; d_call: TRBD2; v_call: TRBV28; cdr3_nt: TGTGCCAGCAGTAGCGCTAGCGGGACCTTCAGCACAGATACGCAGTATTTT; cdr3_aa: CASSSASGTFSTDTQYF
clone_size: NA; j_call: TRBJ1-1; d_call: NA; v_call: TRBV7-2; cdr3_nt: TGTGCCAGCAGCTTAGCAGGACACGCGAACACTGAAGCTTTCTTT; cdr3_aa: CASSLAGHANTEAFF
clone_size: NA; j_call: TRBJ1-5; d_call: TRBD1; v_call: TRBV10-3; cdr3_nt: TGTGCCATCGGTACAGGGGGGGACTATAGCAATCAGCCCCAGCATTTT; cdr3_aa: CAIGTGGDYSNQPQHF
clone_size: NA; j_call: TRBJ1-2; d_call: NA; v_call: TRBV7-4; cdr3_nt: TGTGCCATCACAAGGGAGTATGGCTACACCTTC; cdr3_aa: CAITREYGYTF
clone_size: NA; j_call: TRBJ2-1; d_call: TRBD2; v_call: TRBV5-1; cdr3_nt: TGCGCCAGCAGCTTGGACGGGAGGCTTGACAATGAGCAGTTCTTC; cdr3_aa: CASSLDGRLDNEQFF
clone_size: NA; j_call: TRBJ2-2; d_call: TRBD2; v_call: TRBV5-1; cdr3_nt: TGCGCCAGCAGCTTCTGGACTAGCGGGAACACCGGGGAGCTGTTTTTT; cdr3_aa: CASSFWTSGNTGELFF
clone_size: NA; j_call: TRBJ2-7; d_call: NA; v_call: TRBV2; cdr3_nt: TGTGCCAGCAGTGGAGGTATGGGGTACGAGCAGTACTTC; cdr3_aa: CASSGGMGYEQYF
clone_size: NA; j_call: TRBJ2-1; d_call: TRBD2; v_call: TRBV13; cdr3_nt: TGTGCCAGCAGCTGGGGGACTAGCGGGAGGTTGGGGAATGAGCAGTTCTTC; cdr3_aa: CASSWGTSGRLGNEQFF
clone_size: NA; j_call: TRBJ1-1; d_call: NA; v_call: TRBV7-9; cdr3_nt: TGTGCCAGCAGCGACCGGATTCGGACTGAAGCTTTCTTT; cdr3_aa: CASSDRIRTEAFF
clone_size: NA; j_call: TRBJ1-1; d_call: NA; v_call: TRBV5-4; cdr3_nt: TGTGCCAGCAGCTTTGGGGGATTGGAGAACACTGAAGCTTTCTTT; cdr3_aa: CASSFGGLENTEAFF
clone_size: once; j_call: TRBJ2-1; d_call: TRBD1; v_call: TRBV10-3; cdr3_nt: TGTGCCATCAGTCACGTCATATTTCCAGGACGGGACAGGAATGAGCAGTTCTTC; cdr3_aa: CAISHVIFPGRDRNEQFF
clone_size: NA; j_call: TRBJ2-1; d_call: TRBD2; v_call: TRBV10-1; cdr3_nt: TGCGCCAGCAGTGTCCCGGGACTAGCGGGTCTCAATGAGCAGTTCTTC; cdr3_aa: CASSVPGLAGLNEQFF
clone_size: NA; j_call: TRBJ1-5; d_call: NA; v_call: TRBV19; cdr3_nt: TGTGCCAGTAGGGACACTAACAATCAGCCCCAGCATTTT; cdr3_aa: CASRDTNNQPQHF
clone_size: NA; j_call: TRBJ2-4; d_call: NA; v_call: TRBV14; cdr3_nt: TGTGCCAGCAGCCAAACGCCGGGGAGGGGGCTAGCCAAAAACATTCAGTACTTC; cdr3_aa: CASSQTPGRGLAKNIQYF
clone_size: NA; j_call: TRBJ2-1; d_call: NA; v_call: TRBV28; cdr3_nt: TGTGCCAGCAGCCGACGGTACAATGAGCAGTTCTTC; cdr3_aa: CASSRRYNEQFF
clone_size: NA; j_call: TRBJ1-3; d_call: NA; v_call: TRBV2; cdr3_nt: TGTGCCAGCAGCACAGAAGTGAGCTCTGGAAACACCATATATTTT; cdr3_aa: CASSTEVSSGNTIYF
clone_size: NA; j_call: TRBJ2-7; d_call: TRBD1; v_call: TRBV6-1; cdr3_nt: TGTGCCAGCAGTGAAGCAGGGGGCAGTAGGAGTAACGAGCAGTACTTT; cdr3_aa: CASSEAGGSRSNEQYF
clone_size: NA; j_call: TRBJ1-1; d_call: TRBD1; v_call: TRBV30; cdr3_nt: TGTGCCTGGATCGGACAGGGGTCAGAAATGAACACTGAAGCTTTCTTT; cdr3_aa: CAWIGQGSEMNTEAFF
clone_size: NA; j_call: TRBJ2-3; d_call: TRBD2; v_call: TRBV28; cdr3_nt: TGTGCCAGCAGTTCCATACTAGCGGGAGGGCCCTCGTCGAGCACAGATACGCAGTATTTT; cdr3_aa: CASSSILAGGPSSSTDTQYF
clone_size: NA; j_call: TRBJ2-1; d_call: TRBD2; v_call: TRBV2; cdr3_nt: TGTGCCAGCAGGCACCTGGGCGGGAGGGTTTACAATGAGCAGTTCTTC; cdr3_aa: CASRHLGGRVYNEQFF
clone_size: few; j_call: TRBJ2-1; d_call: TRBD2; v_call: TRBV9; cdr3_nt: TGTGCCAGCAGCGTAGCTACGACTAGCGGGTACAATGAGCAGTTCTTC; cdr3_aa: CASSVATTSGYNEQFF
clone_size: NA; j_call: TRBJ1-4; d_call: NA; v_call: TRBV5-6; cdr3_nt: TGTGCCAGCAGCTTTGAAACAGGGACAAATGAAAAACTGTTTTTT; cdr3_aa: CASSFETGTNEKLFF
clone_size: once; j_call: TRBJ1-1; d_call: NA; v_call: TRBV7-9; cdr3_nt: TGTGCCAGCAGCTTGGGACCAAGAGGGGATGAGGGCGGCACTGAAGCTTTCTTT; cdr3_aa: CASSLGPRGDEGGTEAFF
clone_size: few; j_call: TRBJ1-1; d_call: NA; v_call: TRBV7-2; cdr3_nt: TGTGCCAGCAGCTCCCGGGACCGCACTGAAGCTTTCTTT; cdr3_aa: CASSSRDRTEAFF
clone_size: NA; j_call: TRBJ2-3; d_call: TRBD2; v_call: TRBV28; cdr3_nt: TGTGCCAGCAGTTTATCCCATTGGGCCCTCGCGGGAGGGGAAGATACGCAGTATTTT; cdr3_aa: CASSLSHWALAGGEDTQYF
clone_size: NA; j_call: TRBJ2-7; d_call: NA; v_call: TRBV5-4; cdr3_nt: TGTGCCAGCGTGGGTCCGGACGGAAGCTACGAGCAGTACTTC; cdr3_aa: CASVGPDGSYEQYF
clone_size: NA; j_call: TRBJ2-7; d_call: NA; v_call: TRBV28; cdr3_nt: TGTGCCAGCAGTGGGAACTACGAGCAGTACTTC; cdr3_aa: CASSGNYEQYF
clone_size: NA; j_call: TRBJ2-5; d_call: TRBD2; v_call: TRBV5-5; cdr3_nt: TGTGCCAGCAGCTTGTCGAACCGCTCTCCTGGCGGGAGTAGGGAGACCCAGTACTTC; cdr3_aa: CASSLSNRSPGGSRETQYF
clone_size: NA; j_call: TRBJ2-1; d_call: NA; v_call: TRBV27; cdr3_nt: TGTGCCAGCAGTTTGGCAGCAAGGGGCAATGAGCAGTTCTTC; cdr3_aa: CASSLAARGNEQFF
clone_size: NA; j_call: TRBJ2-1; d_call: NA; v_call: TRBV5-4; cdr3_nt: TGTGCCAGCAGCCCCCAAATTCCCGGGAGTGGTAATGAGCAGTTCTTC; cdr3_aa: CASSPQIPGSGNEQFF
clone_size: NA; j_call: TRBJ2-1; d_call: NA; v_call: TRBV19; cdr3_nt: TGTGCCAGTAGTAGGGGGGGCACCGTTGGACCGGATGACGATGAGCAGTTCTTC; cdr3_aa: CASSRGGTVGPDDDEQFF
clone_size: NA; j_call: TRBJ1-2; d_call: NA; v_call: TRBV14; cdr3_nt: TGTGCCAGCAGCTCCCGGGACCCCGGGGCTCATGGCTACACCTTC; cdr3_aa: CASSSRDPGAHGYTF
clone_size: NA; j_call: TRBJ2-3; d_call: TRBD2; v_call: TRBV10-3; cdr3_nt: TGTGCCATCAGAGGGACTAGCGGGACAACAGATACGCAGTATTTT; cdr3_aa: CAIRGTSGTTDTQYF
clone_size: NA; j_call: TRBJ1-3; d_call: NA; v_call: TRBV14; cdr3_nt: TGTGCCAGCAGCCTAACGGAGCAGAGAAACACCATATATTTT; cdr3_aa: CASSLTEQRNTIYF
clone_size: NA; j_call: TRBJ1-4; d_call: TRBD1; v_call: TRBV25-1; cdr3_nt: TGTGCCAGCTCTGATGCGACAGGGAAAGAAAAACTGTTTTTT; cdr3_aa: CASSDATGKEKLFF
clone_size: NA; j_call: TRBJ2-2; d_call: NA; v_call: TRBV7-7; cdr3_nt: TGTGCCAGCAGCTTAATTCTAGGGCCGAACACCGGGGAGCTGTTTTTT; cdr3_aa: CASSLILGPNTGELFF
clone_size: NA; j_call: TRBJ1-1; d_call: NA; v_call: TRBV18; cdr3_nt: TGTGCCAGCTCACCGCCTTTGGGCACTGAAGCTTTCTTT; cdr3_aa: CASSPPLGTEAFF
clone_size: NA; j_call: TRBJ2-2; d_call: TRBD1; v_call: TRBV2; cdr3_nt: TGTGCCAGCAGTGGGGGGACAGGGCCTTACGGGGAGCTGTTTTTT; cdr3_aa: CASSGGTGPYGELFF
clone_size: once; j_call: TRBJ2-6; d_call: NA; v_call: TRBV25-1; cdr3_nt: TGTGCCAGCAAAGCTCGCCTCTCCTCTGGGGCCAACGTCCTGACTTTC; cdr3_aa: CASKARLSSGANVLTF
clone_size: NA; j_call: TRBJ1-4; d_call: NA; v_call: TRBV27; cdr3_nt: TGTGCCAGCAGCCGGGGCAGCCGGAGAATTGGTAATGAAAAACTGTTTTTT; cdr3_aa: CASSRGSRRIGNEKLFF
clone_size: NA; j_call: TRBJ2-5; d_call: TRBD2; v_call: TRBV5-4; cdr3_nt: TGTGCCAGCAGCTTGGGGGCTAGCGGCCAAGAGACCCAGTACTTC; cdr3_aa: CASSLGASGQETQYF
clone_size: NA; j_call: TRBJ2-7; d_call: NA; v_call: TRBV4-2; cdr3_nt: TGTGCCAGCAGCCAAGATACGGGGAAGGTTCTGGGGATTTTCTCCTACGAGCAGTACTTC; cdr3_aa: CASSQDTGKVLGIFSYEQYF
clone_size: once; j_call: TRBJ1-5; d_call: TRBD1; v_call: TRBV7-9; cdr3_nt: TGTGCCAGCAGTTTAGACAGGGGCAATCAGCCCCAGCATTTT; cdr3_aa: CASSLDRGNQPQHF
clone_size: NA; j_call: TRBJ1-3; d_call: TRBD1; v_call: TRBV30; cdr3_nt: TGTGCCTGCAGCAGGGGGGGCGGAAACACCATATATTTT; cdr3_aa: CACSRGGGNTIYF
clone_size: once; j_call: TRBJ2-1; d_call: TRBD1; v_call: TRBV18; cdr3_nt: TGTGCCAGCTCACCGGGGACAGGGTACAATGAGCAGTTCTTC; cdr3_aa: CASSPGTGYNEQFF
clone_size: NA; j_call: TRBJ2-7; d_call: NA; v_call: TRBV5-1; cdr3_nt: TGCGCCAGCAGCTTACTCCTTCCCTTTCTCTACGAGCAGTACTTC; cdr3_aa: CASSLLLPFLYEQYF
clone_size: NA; j_call: TRBJ1-5; d_call: TRBD1; v_call: TRBV28; cdr3_nt: TGTGCCAGCAAACACAGGGGGCGATACCTTAGTCAGCCCCAGCATTTT; cdr3_aa: CASKHRGRYLSQPQHF
clone_size: NA; j_call: TRBJ2-3; d_call: TRBD2; v_call: TRBV30; cdr3_nt: TGTGCCTGGGCGGGAGGGCCCTCTGGGTCTGCAGATACGCAGTATTTT; cdr3_aa: CAWAGGPSGSADTQYF
clone_size: few; j_call: TRBJ2-3; d_call: TRBD2; v_call: TRBV5-1; cdr3_nt: TGCGCCAGCAGCTGGGGACTAGCGGGAGGAACAGATACGCAGTATTTT; cdr3_aa: CASSWGLAGGTDTQYF
clone_size: NA; j_call: TRBJ2-6; d_call: NA; v_call: TRBV18; cdr3_nt: TGTGCCAGCTCTGGGTTTCGGGGGGCTGGCTCTGGGGCCAACGTCCTGACTTTC; cdr3_aa: CASSGFRGAGSGANVLTF